The 26 T cell receptor beta chains in this list originate from one sample, sequenced in a study of blood T cells in healthy people across ages. Sample-barcoded 5' priming and a J-beta primer mix drove a second PCR of 7 to 11 cycles. TCRdb redid the calling of the 5' RACE reads with MiXCR, one entry per CDR3 protein. The profile shows approximately 800,000 distinct CDR3 sequences, 30% to 45% of them singletons. The sequenced material came from blood. The source of these receptors is a man between 18 and 35 years old in good health.

J is TRBJ1-5 and V is TRBV28, with TRBD1 identical over 9 bases. The CDR3 runs to 13 residues. The V segment lost 8 bases and the J segment 5 bases; nucleotides outside the gene matches: 4. The V gene's germline CDR1 is MDHEN and CDR2 SYDVKM. The CDR3 nucleotides are TGTGCCAGCCGTACAGGGGGCGATCAGCCCCAGCATTTT. It is translated as CASRTGGDQPQHF.

The genes are TRBV3-1 and TRBJ2-2; TRBD1 matches 7 bases. The CDR3 length is 15 residues. Germline loops: CDR1 LGHDT, CDR2 YNNKEL (reference sequence). Unmatched junction bases numbered 3, after V lost 4 bases and J lost 1 base. CDR3 sequence: CASSLTGRNTGELFF. Written as DNA, the CDR3 is TGTGCCAGCAGCCTGACAGGGCGGAACACCGGGGAGCTGTTTTTT.

The chain employs TRBV20-1 and TRBJ2-7, with D maybe TRBD2 (6 bases). The CDR3 consists of 15 residues. Germline assignment: CDR1 DFQATT and CDR2 SNEGSKA (reference sequence). V was trimmed by 5 bases and J by 7 bases, leaving 24 bases between them. The CDR3 loop reads CSAYSTRLGYNEQYF. Here the CDR3 DNA reads TGCAGTGCTTACTCGACTAGACTCGGCTACAATGAGCAGTACTTC.

The chain employs TRBV7-2 and TRBJ2-1; D gene ambiguous. CDR1 SGHTA and CDR2 FQGNSA come from the germline V gene. The CDR3 contains 13 residues. Trimming pared 0 bases from V and 10 bases from J, leaving 10 bases between. DNA for the CDR3: TGTGCCAGCAGCTTAGCCCCTTTCGGGGAGCAGTTCTTC. This translates into CASSLAPFGEQFF.

A single count supports this clonotype. The chain employs TRBV6-5 and TRBJ1-5; 7 bases align to TRBD1. The CDR3 is made up of 18 amino acids. Trimming at V came to 2 bases and at J to 0 bases, leaving 10 bases not matched to a gene. Germline CDR1 reads MNHEY; CDR2 reads SVGAGI. The chain's CDR3 is CASSYNLDRAYSNQPQHF. CDR3 sequence (DNA): TGTGCCAGCAGTTACAACCTCGACAGGGCCTATAGCAATCAGCCCCAGCATTTT.

Concerning this clonotype: One end of the junction varies from germline; a read error may be responsible. V usage is TRBV6-6 and J usage is TRBJ2-7; perhaps TRBD2 as D (5 bases). CDR3 length equals 14 residues. CDR1 MNHNY and CDR2 SVGAGI come from the germline V gene (reference sequence). The CDR3 DNA sequence: TGTGCCAGCAGTGACTCGAGGGTTTACAATGAGCAGTACTTC. It is translated as CASSDSRVYNEQYF.

The CDR3 DNA reads TGTGCCAGCAGTTTAAGACCCACTAGCACAGATACGCAGTATTTT. Its translation is CASSLRPTSTDTQYF. This sequence joins TRBV12-3 or TRBV12-4 and TRBJ2-3, with unresolved D. The CDR3 is 15 residues long. V lost 2 bases and J lost 0, with 9 bases in between.

A few counts support this clonotype. The V call is TRBV30, the J call TRBJ1-6; D gene ambiguous. The germline V and J ends were trimmed by 1 base and 6 bases, with 19 bases remaining between them. This CDR3 region has 17 residues. Germline loops: CDR1 GTSNPN, CDR2 SVGIG (reference sequence). CDR3 sequence: CAWSARRRASINSPLHF. CDR3 DNA: TGTGCCTGGAGTGCACGCAGGCGGGCCTCCATTAATTCACCCCTCCACTTT.

The chain joins TRBV7-2 to TRBJ2-3; D is unresolved. The CDR3 is made up of 13 amino acids. The V end was cut by 4 bases, the J end by 7 bases, with 12 bases between. Germline V CDR1 and CDR2: SGHTA, FQGNSA. Here the CDR3 DNA reads TGTGCCAGCAGCTCAGAATACGGATATACGCAGTATTTT. This translates into CASSSEYGYTQYF.

This chain uses TRBV6-2 or TRBV6-3 with TRBJ1-5; 9 bases match TRBD1. The length of the CDR3 is 15 residues. In germline, CDR1 is MNHEY, CDR2 SVGEGT. V lost 9 bases to trimming and J lost 2 bases; unmatched junction nucleotides: 8. The CDR3 DNA reads as TGTGCCAGGGGACCCGGGACAGGGTGCAATCAGCCCCAGCATTTT. Translating it yields CARGPGTGCNQPQHF.

The table lists this clonotype with a count of one. It may be a read error: a sequence one base away is much more abundant. Here the CDR3 DNA reads TGCAGCGTTGAGGAGGACATGGGGGAGGCCCAGTACTTC. Protein sequence: CSVEEDMGEAQYF. The V call is TRBV29-1, the J call TRBJ2-7, with D perhaps TRBD2 (6 bases). The CDR3 length is 13 residues. Trimming pared 3 bases from V and 10 bases from J, leaving 19 bases between. Germline CDR1 SQVTM, CDR2 ANQGSEA.

The rearrangement uses TRBV4-3 and TRBJ2-4; TRBD1 aligns across 9 bases. The J call may be in error: the DNA end matches TRBJ2-7 better. The V gene's germline CDR1 is LGHNA and CDR2 YSLEER. The CDR3 runs 16 residues. The CDR3 loop is CASSQRDRGKEDEQYF. In DNA form, the CDR3 reads TGCGCCAGCAGCCAGAGAGACAGGGGGAAGGAGGACGAGCAGTACTTC.

Details on this clonotype: A read error may produce the germline difference seen at one junction end. The chain links TRBV4-3 to TRBJ1-4; 7 positions match TRBD1. This CDR3 contains 17 residues. In germline, CDR1 is LGHNA, CDR2 YSLEER. The CDR3 is CAGSQDWDSSMGEKLFF. The CDR3 bases are TGCGCCGGCAGCCAAGATTGGGACAGTTCTATGGGGGAAAAACTGTTTTTT.

This clonotype was recorded at least ten times. The rearrangement links TRBV7-3 to TRBJ2-5; D remains ambiguous. This CDR3 is 13 amino acids long. CDR1 is SGHTA and CDR2 is FQGTGA in the germline V gene. Trimming cost V 5 bases and J 2 bases, with 9 bases left between them. The CDR3 bases are TGTGCCAGCAGCCCAAGAAATCAAGAGACCCAGTACTTC. The encoded protein is CASSPRNQETQYF.

With regard to this clonotype: Germline and junction disagree at one end, which may indicate a read error. J is TRBJ2-3 and V is TRBV12-3 or TRBV12-4; 7 nucleotides align to TRBD2. The CDR3 spans 16 residues. The CDR3 nucleotides read TGTGCCAGCAGTTTAGCTCGAGCGGGGACCGCAGATGCGCAGTATTTT. It specifies CASSLARAGTADAQYF.

The rearrangement joins TRBV27 to TRBJ2-3; 9 nucleotides align to TRBD1. The junction had 7 bases not matched to a gene; V was cut back by 6 bases and J by 3 bases. This CDR3 contains 15 residues. The germline CDR1 and CDR2 sequences are MNHEY and SMNVEV (reference sequence). The CDR3 nucleotides read TGTGCCAGCAGATACAGGGGGCGGAGTACAGATACGCAGTATTTT. Its translation is CASRYRGRSTDTQYF.

The V call is TRBV21-1, the J call TRBJ1-5; TRBD1, the D gene given by the table, was not confirmed from the DNA. TRBV21-1 represents a pseudogene. CDR3 size: 19 residues. CDR3: CARSKVVRDRGLDNQPQHF. The CDR3 region has the DNA TGTGCCAGAAGCAAAGTCGTAAGGGACAGGGGTCTAGACAATCAGCCCCAGCATTTT.

This clonotype has only a few counts. The chain joins TRBV29-1 to TRBJ2-1; maybe TRBD2 (7 bases). Germline CDR1 reads SQVTM; CDR2 reads ANQGSEA. The CDR3 has 14 residues. Trimming cost V 7 bases and J 7 bases, with 20 bases left between them. CDR3 sequence (DNA): TGCAGCGGCCGCAGGGAGGGACAAAGGAATGAGCAGTTCTTC. Translation: CSGRREGQRNEQFF.

This clonotype has only a few counts. The chain links TRBV29-1 to TRBJ2-5; D not certain. The V end lost 6 bases, the J end lost 5 bases, and 7 bases lay between the germline ends. The CDR3 is 10 residues long. Germline CDR1 is SQVTM and CDR2 is ANQGSEA. The CDR3 coding sequence is TGCAGCGTCGGACCGGAGACCCAGTACTTC. Its protein product is CSVGPETQYF. Variable domain in full (rest from reference TRBV29-1 and TRBJ2-5): SAVISQKPSRDICQRGTSLTIQCQVDSQVTMMFWYRQQPGQSLTLIATANQGSEATYESGFVIDKFPISRPNLTFSTLTVSNMSPEDSSIYLCSVGPETQYFGPGTRLLVL.

This sequence joins TRBV30 and TRBJ2-1; the match to TRBD2 covers 8 bases. The CDR3 is 16 amino acids. Trimming removed 0 bases from V and 5 bases from J; junction bases left unmatched: 9. The germline CDR1 and CDR2 sequences are GTSNPN and SVGIG (reference sequence). The CDR3 sequence: CAWSVLVAGGDNEQFF. The CDR3 nucleotides read TGTGCCTGGAGTGTATTAGTCGCGGGGGGAGACAATGAGCAGTTCTTC.

V gene TRBV4-1 combines with J gene TRBJ2-7, with 9 bases that match TRBD2. Gene TRBJ2-5 matches the end of the DNA better, so the J call may be wrong. Germline lookup yields CDR1 MGHRA and CDR2 YSYEKL. The CDR3 totals 15 residues. The CDR3 protein is CASSQERGGTETQYF. CDR3 DNA sequence: TGCGCCAGCAGCCAAGAGCGGGGGGGCACAGAGACCCAGTACTTC.

The rearrangement uses TRBV15 and TRBJ2-1; D remains unclear. The CDR3 is made up of 16 amino acids. With 1 base removed from V and 2 bases from J, the gap between germline ends came to 12 bases. Per germline, CDR1 LNHNV and CDR2 YYDKDF (reference sequence). The CDR3 loop is CATSRGEKSPYNEQFF. CDR3 nucleotides: TGTGCCACCAGCAGAGGGGAAAAGAGCCCCTACAATGAGCAGTTCTTC.

This clonotype was observed at least ten times. The chain recombines TRBV20-1 with TRBJ1-2, with 10 positions matching TRBD1. The CDR3 length is 17 residues. Germline CDR1 and CDR2: DFQATT and SNEGSKA (reference sequence). Trimming at V came to 2 bases and at J to 0 bases, leaving 9 bases not matched to a gene. The CDR3 loop reads CSARHWDRGSSNYGYTF. The CDR3 nucleotides read TGCAGTGCTAGACACTGGGACAGGGGATCGTCTAACTATGGCTACACCTTC.

The table lists this clonotype with a few counts. The V gene is TRBV9, the J gene TRBJ1-4, with D hard to call. The CDR3 spans 13 residues. Germline V gene data show CDR1 as SGDLS and CDR2 as YYNGEE. V gave up 4 bases and J gave up 1 base, with 5 bases separating them. This chain's CDR3 is CASSPRTNEKLFF. CDR3 coding DNA: TGTGCCAGCAGCCCTAGAACTAATGAAAAACTGTTTTTT.

This clonotype has a handful of counts. The chain combines TRBV5-1 with TRBJ1-1; 8 bases are a match to TRBD1. This CDR3 spans 15 amino acids. The J segment lost 1 base and the V segment lost 8 bases, leaving 10 bases of the junction unmatched. Per germline, CDR1 SGHRS and CDR2 YFSETQ. CDR3 in amino acids: CASSREGTGNTEAFF. CDR3 DNA sequence: TGCGCCAGTAGCCGTGAAGGGACAGGGAACACTGAAGCTTTCTTT.

This clonotype was counted between two and nine times. The genes are TRBV2 and TRBJ1-2, with TRBD1 matching 9 bases. Unmatched junction bases numbered 5, after V lost 3 bases and J lost 3 bases. The CDR3 loop spans 15 amino acids. CDR1 and CDR2 (germline): SNHLY, FYNNEI. The CDR3 nucleotides read TGTGCCAGCAGTGAGGACAGGGGACCTTACTATGGCTACACCTTC. It is translated as CASSEDRGPYYGYTF. Full variable domain (remainder filled in from reference TRBV2 and TRBJ1-2): EPEVTQTPSHQVTQMGQEVILRCVPISNHLYFYWYRQILGQKVEFLVSFYNNEISEKSEIFDDQFSVERPDGSNFTLKIRSTKLEDSAMYFCASSEDRGPYYGYTFGSGTRLTVV.